This T cell receptor beta chain originates from a study of human T cells and chemical hapten exposure. TCRdb re-derived calls from the RACE reads in MiXCR, one entry per CDR3 protein. Of some 340,000 distinct CDR3 sequences in the sample, around 7% were seen once. This clonotype was detected a few times. As for time point: patch test 1, 2 weeks after DPC sensitization. Treatment indicated: therapeutic diphenylcyclopropenone sensitization with weekly scalp DPC. This CDR3 region has 19 residues. Trimming cost V 2 bases and J 6 bases; bases outside gene matches: 18. Germline V gives CDR1 SEHNR, CDR2 FQNEAQ (reference sequence).

The rearrangement links TRBV7-9 to TRBJ2-1; TRBD1 agrees at 8 bases. This receptor was obtained from a woman aged 18 to 35 with alopecia areata. Some clones in this sample may be carry-over from other donors' samples. The sequencing used whole blood, collected in connection with sensitization to the hapten diphenylcyclopropenone (DPC). The CDR3 bases are TGTGCCAGCAGCTTAAACAGGGGGACACGGACAGGCCGCGCCAATGAGCAGTTCTTC. It encodes CASSLNRGTRTGRANEQFF. Combining the CDR3 with reference TRBV7-9 and TRBJ2-1 gives the whole variable domain DTGVSQNPRHKITKRGQNVTFRCDPISEHNRLYWYRQTLGQGPEFLTYFQNEAQLEKSRLLSDRFSAERPKGSFSTLEIQRTEQGDSAMYLCASSLNRGTRTGRANEQFFGPGTRLTVL.